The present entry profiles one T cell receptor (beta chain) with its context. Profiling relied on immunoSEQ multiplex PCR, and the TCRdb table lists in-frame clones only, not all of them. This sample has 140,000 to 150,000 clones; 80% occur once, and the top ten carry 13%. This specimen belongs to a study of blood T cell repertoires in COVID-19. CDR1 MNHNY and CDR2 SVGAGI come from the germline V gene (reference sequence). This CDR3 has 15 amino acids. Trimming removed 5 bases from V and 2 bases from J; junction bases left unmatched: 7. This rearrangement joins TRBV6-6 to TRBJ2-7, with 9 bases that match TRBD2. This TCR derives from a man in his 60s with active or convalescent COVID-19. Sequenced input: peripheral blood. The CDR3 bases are TGTGCCAGCAGTCCCGGACTAGCGACCACCTACGAGCAGTACTTC. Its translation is CASSPGLATTYEQYF.